What follows describes a single TCR beta chain. Its matching antigen is unknown. PCR was performed using 60 Vbeta and 13 Jbeta primers. In the study's own analysis: Later, tens of millions of unique TCR beta chains were counted in an analysis, and roughly 11 million of them were shared. Assay: immunoSEQ multiplex PCR; the TCRdb copy retains only in-frame clones and omits some. V, J and clone size derive from that table, while D and trimming were established from the DNA sequence. Here the sample spans over 150,000 clones, roughly 85% being singletons. CDR3 size: 15 residues. V lost 3 bases and J lost 6; bases outside the gene matches: 7. Germline V gives CDR1 LNHNV, CDR2 YYDKDF (reference sequence). This entry is derived from a study of cytomegalovirus exposure and HLA in healthy donors. General observations from the study: When analyzed later, a missense DCLRE1C variant was found to be linked to TCR beta V- and J-gene trimming. Later analysis suggested most CMV-associated TCR beta chains were HLA-restricted. In terms of immune exposure information, only CMV serostatus was available.

The V gene is TRBV15, the J gene TRBJ1-5, with TRBD1 identical over 8 bases. Sequences were obtained from PBMCs. This TCR was recovered from a boy aged 2 to 9 in good health and CMV-seronegative. In nucleotides, the CDR3 is TGTGCCACCAGCAGCCAGGGGGCAGCCGGTCAGCCCCAGCATTTT. This encodes CATSSQGAAGQPQHF.